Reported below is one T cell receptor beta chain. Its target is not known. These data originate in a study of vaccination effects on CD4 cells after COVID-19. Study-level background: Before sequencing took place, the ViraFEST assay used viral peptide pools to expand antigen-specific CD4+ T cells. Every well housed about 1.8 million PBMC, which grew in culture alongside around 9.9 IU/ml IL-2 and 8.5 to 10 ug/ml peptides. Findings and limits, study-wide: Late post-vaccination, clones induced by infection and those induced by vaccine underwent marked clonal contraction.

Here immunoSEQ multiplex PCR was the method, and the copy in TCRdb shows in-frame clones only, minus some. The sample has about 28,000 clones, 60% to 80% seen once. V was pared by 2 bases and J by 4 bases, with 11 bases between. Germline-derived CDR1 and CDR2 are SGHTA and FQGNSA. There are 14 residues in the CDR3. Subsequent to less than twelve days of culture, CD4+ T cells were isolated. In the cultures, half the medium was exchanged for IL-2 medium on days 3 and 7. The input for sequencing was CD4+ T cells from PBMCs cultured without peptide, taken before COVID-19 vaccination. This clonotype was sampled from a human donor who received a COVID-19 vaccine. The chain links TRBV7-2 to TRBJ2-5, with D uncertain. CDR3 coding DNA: TGTGCCAGCAGCTTATTGTACAGTTCAGAGACCCAGTACTTC. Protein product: CASSLLYSSETQYF.